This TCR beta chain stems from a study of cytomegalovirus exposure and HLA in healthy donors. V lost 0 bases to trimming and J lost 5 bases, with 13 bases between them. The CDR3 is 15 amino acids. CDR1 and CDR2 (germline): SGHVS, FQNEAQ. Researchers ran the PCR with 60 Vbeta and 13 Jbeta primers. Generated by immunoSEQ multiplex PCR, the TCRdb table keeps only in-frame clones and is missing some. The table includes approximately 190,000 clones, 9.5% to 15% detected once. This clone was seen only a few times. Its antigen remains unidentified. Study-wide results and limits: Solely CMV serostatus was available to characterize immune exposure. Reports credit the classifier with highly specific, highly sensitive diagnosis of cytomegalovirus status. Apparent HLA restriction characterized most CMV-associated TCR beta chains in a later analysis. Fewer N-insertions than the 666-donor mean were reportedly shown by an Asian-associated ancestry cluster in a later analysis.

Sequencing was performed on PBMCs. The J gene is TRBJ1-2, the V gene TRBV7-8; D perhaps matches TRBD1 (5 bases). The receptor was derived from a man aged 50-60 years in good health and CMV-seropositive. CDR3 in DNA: TGTGCCAGCAGCTTAGCTTTTGGGGCTACATATGGCTACACCTTC. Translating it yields CASSLAFGATYGYTF.